These 21 T cell receptor beta chains originate from one sample sequenced in a study of immune cell composition in non-small cell lung cancer. Produced via immunoSEQ multiplex PCR; TCRdb's table is partial and in-frame only. Of around 1,700 clones listed, about four fifths are singletons. Normal lung sampling was at least 3 cm from the tumour, as distant as possible. Sequencing input: non-adjacent lung tissue. Receptor source: a human donor with non-small cell lung cancer.

V usage is TRBV5-1 and J usage is TRBJ1-2; D possibly corresponds to TRBD1 (6 bases). CDR1 and CDR2 (germline): SGHRS, YFSETQ. V was pared by 0 bases and J by 9 bases, with 12 bases between. This CDR3 contains 13 residues. The CDR3 DNA follows: TGCGCCAGCAGCTTGGGATCTACAGGGCGCTACACCTTC. Translated: CASSLGSTGRYTF.

The rearrangement uses TRBV29-1 and TRBJ2-1; the match to TRBD2 covers 12 bases. From germline, CDR1 is SQVTM and CDR2 ANQGSEA. V lost 6 bases and J lost 0; bases outside the gene matches: 6. The CDR3 extends over 16 amino acids. The CDR3 sequence: CSVTGLAGLSYNEQFF. The CDR3 bases are TGCAGCGTCACCGGACTAGCGGGGCTCTCCTACAATGAGCAGTTCTTC.

This sequence joins TRBV5-4 and TRBJ1-2, with unresolved D. CDR3 length: 14 amino acids. Trimming stripped 0 bases from V and 6 bases from J, with 12 bases between. Germline lookup yields CDR1 SGHNT and CDR2 YYREEE (reference sequence). In nucleotides, the CDR3 is TGTGCCAGCAGCTTGGCAAATAGAGGGCATGGCTACACCTTC. Translating gives CASSLANRGHGYTF.

The chain combines TRBV18 with TRBJ2-5; 7 nucleotides match TRBD1. The ends lost 2 bases at V and 7 bases at J; junction bases unmatched: 10. Germline CDR1 and CDR2: KGHSH and LQKENI. The CDR3 has 15 amino acids. The CDR3 sequence: CASSPLGTEPGTQYF. The DNA for the CDR3 is TGTGCCAGCTCACCATTGGGGACAGAGCCGGGGACCCAGTACTTC.

The V call is TRBV28, the J call TRBJ2-7; 11 bases agree with TRBD2. The V segment lost 3 bases and the J segment 6 bases; nucleotides outside the gene matches: 7. Per germline, CDR1 MDHEN and CDR2 SYDVKM. The CDR3 consists of 15 residues. The CDR3 loop reads CASSFLTSGSPEQYF. The CDR3 DNA is TGTGCCAGCAGTTTTCTTACTAGCGGGAGCCCCGAGCAGTACTTC.

The V call is TRBV27, the J call TRBJ1-5, with a weak D call TRBD1 (5 bases). This CDR3 region has 14 residues. Per germline, CDR1 MNHEY and CDR2 SMNVEV (reference sequence). The germline V and J ends were trimmed by 7 bases and 0 bases, with 10 bases remaining between them. In DNA form, the CDR3 reads TGTGCCAGCAACCCCAGGGATAGCAATCAGCCCCAGCATTTT. Translating it yields CASNPRDSNQPQHF.

The chain combines TRBV7-9 with TRBJ2-7; the match to TRBD2 covers 7 bases. CDR1 and CDR2 from the germline V gene are SEHNR and FQNEAQ (reference sequence). V lost 1 base to trimming and J lost 1 base; unmatched junction nucleotides: 7. The CDR3 contains 16 residues. CDR3 protein: CASSLVSTSSSYEQYF. CDR3 sequence (DNA): TGTGCCAGCAGCTTAGTTTCGACTAGCTCATCCTACGAGCAGTACTTC.

The chain joins TRBV11-2 to TRBJ1-1; no definite D call. Germline V gene lookup returns CDR1 SGHAT and CDR2 FQNNGV. CDR3 length: 15 residues. V lost 2 bases, J lost 1 base, and 11 bases lay in between. DNA of the CDR3: TGTGCCAGCAGCTTAACTCCAGGTTCGAACACTGAAGCTTTCTTT. This translates into CASSLTPGSNTEAFF.

This chain joins TRBV29-1 and TRBJ1-2; tentative D call: TRBD1 (6 bases). Germline-derived CDR1 and CDR2 are SQVTM and ANQGSEA. This CDR3 region has 13 residues. V was cut by 7 bases and J by 0 bases, with 12 bases left in between. The CDR3 loop reads CSAATGTNYGYTF. In nucleotides, the CDR3 is TGCAGCGCGGCTACAGGGACTAACTATGGCTACACCTTC.

The chain uses TRBV6-1 and TRBJ2-7; 7 bases line up with TRBD2. The germline gives CDR1 MNHNS, CDR2 SASEGT. The CDR3 has 15 amino acids. V was pared by 2 bases and J by 2 bases, with 6 bases of the junction left unmatched. CDR3 sequence (DNA): TGTGCCAGCAGTGAACAACGGGGACTACCCTACGAGCAGTACTTC. This codes for CASSEQRGLPYEQYF.

The gene calls are TRBV6-9 and TRBJ1-1, with D uncertain. This CDR3 is 15 amino acids long. Trimming left V 3 bases short and J 9 bases short, with 20 bases between. The germline V gene encodes CDR1 MNHGY and CDR2 SVAAGI. The CDR3 protein is CASSYRSHVPQQAFF. The CDR3 DNA follows: TGTGCCAGCAGTTACAGGTCCCACGTCCCCCAACAAGCTTTCTTT.

Sample share makes this clone large. This chain joins TRBV7-9 and TRBJ1-1; D gene uncertain. Trimming pared 2 bases from V and 5 bases from J, leaving 12 bases between. CDR1 and CDR2 from the germline V gene are SEHNR and FQNEAQ (reference sequence). The CDR3 has 14 amino acids. CDR3 DNA: TGTGCCAGCAGCTTATTCAGCGGGGAAACTGAAGCTTTCTTT. Translation gives CASSLFSGETEAFF.

V gene TRBV11-3 combines with J gene TRBJ2-1, with 7 bases aligning to TRBD1. The V segment lost 0 bases and the J segment 6 bases; nucleotides outside the gene matches: 5. The CDR3 spans 15 residues. CDR1 and CDR2 (germline): SGHNT, YENEEA. The CDR3 DNA is TGTGCCAGCAGCTTAGAAGGGGGCCCTAGCAATGAGCAGTTCTTC. This codes for CASSLEGGPSNEQFF. The complete variable domain, with remaining parts taken from reference TRBV11-3 and TRBJ2-1, reads EAGVVQSPRYKIIEKKQPVAFWCNPISGHNTLYWYLQNLGQGPELLIRYENEEAVDDSQLPKDRFSAERLKGVDSTLKIQPAELGDSAVYLCASSLEGGPSNEQFFGPGTRLTVL.

The chain employs TRBV12-5 and TRBJ1-1, with a tentative D call TRBD1 (5 bases). Germline V CDR1 and CDR2: LGHNT, FRNRAP. Trimming shortened V by 6 bases and J by 7 bases, and 15 bases separated the two germline ends. The CDR3 runs 13 residues. CDR3 region: CASGSLSGGEAFF. CDR3 coding DNA: TGTGCTAGTGGGTCACTTTCGGGGGGTGAAGCTTTCTTT.

The chain is built from TRBV5-4 and TRBJ1-1; no definite D call. Germline CDR1 reads SGHNT; CDR2 reads YYREEE (reference sequence). The CDR3 sequence is 14 residues long. V gave up 3 bases and J gave up 7 bases, with 16 bases separating them. This CDR3 reads CASSSPLGPNEAFF. Written as DNA, the CDR3 is TGTGCCAGCAGCTCACCTTTGGGCCCTAATGAAGCTTTCTTT.

This clone was detected a few times. The rearrangement joins TRBV5-6 to TRBJ1-2; possibly TRBD1 for D (5 bases). The CDR3 has 14 amino acids. Per germline, CDR1 SGHDT and CDR2 YYEEEE. Trimming cost V 1 base and J 11 bases, with 18 bases left between them. The CDR3, as DNA: TGTGCCAGCAGCTTGCAGCGGACGGGGGAGCGGTACACCTTC. It codes for CASSLQRTGERYTF.

The rearrangement uses TRBV2 and TRBJ2-5; weak D call: TRBD2 (7 bases). Trimming removed 8 bases from V and 4 bases from J, with 17 bases in between. Germline-derived CDR1 and CDR2 are SNHLY and FYNNEI. CDR3 length equals 14 residues. The CDR3 loop reads CASSPSRGRETQYF. Here the CDR3 DNA reads TGTGCCAGCTCACCTTCGCGGGGGCGAGAGACCCAGTACTTC.

This CDR3 reads CASRTGQGHTDTQYF. CDR3 DNA sequence: TGTGCCAGCAGAACTGGACAGGGGCACACAGATACGCAGTATTTT. This rearrangement joins TRBV6-5 to TRBJ2-3; 9 bases agree with TRBD1. There are 15 residues in the CDR3. CDR1 and CDR2 from the germline V gene are MNHEY and SVGAGI. V lost 6 bases to trimming and J lost 2 bases; unmatched junction nucleotides: 6.

The chain employs TRBV6-1 and TRBJ1-2; D gene ambiguous. Germline V lookup: CDR1 MNHNS, CDR2 SASEGT. The V and J ends lost 1 base and 4 bases respectively, with 4 bases between them. This CDR3 comprises 12 residues. CDR3 sequence: CASSEDSYGYTF. The CDR3, as DNA: TGTGCCAGCAGTGAAGACAGCTATGGCTACACCTTC.

The gene calls are TRBV28 and TRBJ1-4; no reliable D call. This CDR3 is 15 amino acids long. V was pared by 5 bases and J by 8 bases, with 18 bases between. The germline gives CDR1 MDHEN, CDR2 SYDVKM. CDR3 in DNA: TGTGCCAGCAGTCCCTCGGGGTCATCAGGCGAAAAACTGTTTTTT. As protein: CASSPSGSSGEKLFF.

This chain uses TRBV5-5 with TRBJ2-3; TRBD2 aligns across 10 bases. The J segment lost 6 bases and the V segment lost 3 bases, leaving 4 bases of the junction unmatched. The germline CDR1 and CDR2 sequences are SGHKS and YYEKEE (reference sequence). The CDR3 extends over 14 amino acids. CDR3 bases: TGTGCCAGCAGCTCCGAAGCGGGGGGGGATACGCAGTATTTT. Translated, it gives CASSSEAGGDTQYF.